Only a few counts were recorded for the clone carrying this T cell receptor (beta chain). Antigen unknown. These data originate in a study of cytomegalovirus exposure and HLA in healthy donors. Study-wide findings and caveats: The study had only CMV serostatus as immune exposure information.

Primers for the PCR totalled 60 Vbeta and 13 Jbeta. Clones were read by immunoSEQ multiplex PCR, and TCRdb kept only the in-frame ones, dropping some. Of approximately 130,000 clones in the sample, around 77% are singletons; the top ten hold approximately 1.2%. Specimen: PBMCs. This receptor was taken from a man aged 50-59 years in good health and CMV-seronegative.

The CDR3 DNA follows: TGTGCCAGCAGCACAACTAGCGGGAGCACCCCTGAGCAGTTCTTC. This encodes CASSTTSGSTPEQFF. This chain joins TRBV11-2 and TRBJ2-1; TRBD2 agrees at 11 bases. Trimming at V came to 5 bases and at J to 9 bases, leaving 9 bases not matched to a gene. The CDR3 loop spans 15 amino acids. Looked up from germline, CDR1 is SGHAT and CDR2 is FQNNGV.